The present TCR beta chain was sequenced within a study of T cell changes during pregnancy in multiple sclerosis. The protocol was immunoSEQ multiplex PCR, while the TCRdb copy is restricted to in-frame clones and leaves out a portion. This sample carries about 110,000 clones, just under 95% of them seen once, and the ten largest clones take 0.78%. Per germline, CDR1 MNHEY and CDR2 SMNVEV (reference sequence). Trimming removed 4 bases at V and 0 bases at J, with 16 bases between. There are 18 residues in the CDR3. The input for sequencing was peripheral blood, taken in the third trimester of pregnancy. The chain uses TRBV27 and TRBJ1-6; D unclear. The TCR comes from a female donor in good health, enrolled as a control in a pregnancy study. The CDR3, as DNA: TGTGCCAGCAGTTCGCCAAGTCAGACAAGCTCCTATAATTCACCCCTCCACTTT. It is translated as CASSSPSQTSSYNSPLHF.